A selection of T cell receptor beta chains follows, all from one sample in a study of blood T cell repertoires in COVID-19. Repertoires were generated with immunoSEQ multiplex PCR, while TCRdb's copy carries only in-frame clones and drops some. Of about 64,000 clones listed, approximately 91% are singletons. Sequenced sample: peripheral blood. The receptors were sampled from a man between 65 and 85 years old with acute or convalescent COVID-19. CDR3s include the opening cysteine and the closing phenylalanine or tryptophan. The D gene is left open where the match is weak. Clone size appears in some rows only: once, few, many, or a class for an expanded clone.

>TRBJ1-1|TRBV7-8|NA|NA
CASSQNTGGGTEAFF
TGTGCCAGCAGCCAAAACACTGGGGGAGGTACTGAAGCTTTCTTT
>TRBJ2-1|TRBV7-8|NA|TRBD1
CASSSVRTGWHVESYNEQFF
TGTGCCAGCAGCTCCGTGCGGACAGGGTGGCATGTCGAATCCTACAATGAGCAGTTCTTC
>TRBJ1-2|TRBV7-9|NA|NA
CASSLGGIYGYTF
TGTGCCAGCAGCTTAGGAGGGATCTATGGCTACACCTTC
>TRBJ1-6|TRBV29-1|NA|NA
CSFADSLLAPLHF
TGCAGCTTCGCGGACAGCTTGCTGGCACCCCTCCACTTT
>TRBJ1-6|TRBV19|NA|TRBD1
CASSRQGRNSPLHF
TGTGCCAGTAGTAGACAGGGCCGAAATTCACCCCTCCACTTT
>TRBJ1-2|TRBV19|few|TRBD1
CASSPRGTGANYGYTF
TGTGCCAGTAGTCCAAGGGGGACAGGAGCAAATTATGGCTACACCTTC
>TRBJ1-1|TRBV3-1/TRBV3-2|NA|TRBD1
CASSQNPSGQSVDTEAFF
TGTGCCAGCAGCCAGAACCCCTCGGGACAGTCGGTTGACACTGAAGCTTTCTTT
>TRBJ2-3|TRBV5-4|once|NA
CASSLGQALPDTQYF
TGTGCCAGCAGCTTGGGACAGGCCCTCCCAGATACGCAGTATTTT
>TRBJ2-1|TRBV7-3|NA|TRBD2
CASSYNVLAGYNEQFF
TGTGCCAGCAGCTATAACGTCCTAGCGGGCTACAATGAGCAGTTCTTC
>TRBJ1-2|TRBV19|NA|NA
CASRDSYYYGYTF
TGTGCCAGTAGGGACAGCTACTACTATGGCTACACCTTC
>TRBJ1-1|TRBV25-1|NA|TRBD1
CASTATGTNTEAFF
TGTGCCAGCACCGCGACAGGGACGAACACTGAAGCTTTCTTT
>TRBJ2-3|TRBV15|NA|TRBD1
CATSRAYGTVTDTQYF
TGTGCCACCAGCAGAGCATACGGGACAGTCACAGATACGCAGTATTTT
>TRBJ2-7|TRBV29-1|NA|TRBD1
CSVEDRGQGAYEQYF
TGCAGCGTTGAAGATCGGGGACAGGGGGCCTACGAGCAGTACTTC
>TRBJ2-2|TRBV27|NA|NA
CASGGWSEGELFF
TGTGCCAGTGGGGGGTGGTCCGAAGGGGAGCTGTTTTTT
>TRBJ1-6|TRBV30|NA|TRBD1
CAWSSSRGRSPLHF
TGTGCCTGGAGTTCCAGCAGGGGGCGATCACCCCTCCACTTT
>TRBJ2-7|TRBV4-1|NA|TRBD2
CASSQVAGVSSYEQYF
TGCGCCAGCAGCCAAGTAGCGGGGGTAAGCTCCTACGAGCAGTACTTC
>TRBJ1-2|TRBV9|NA|TRBD1
CASSARTGGFGYTF
TGTGCCAGCAGCGCTAGGACAGGGGGCTTTGGCTACACCTTC
>TRBJ2-5|TRBV5-1|NA|TRBD2
CASSLGPSGGQETQYF
TGCGCCAGCAGCTTGGGTCCTAGCGGGGGTCAGGAGACCCAGTACTTC
>TRBJ1-5|TRBV19|NA|TRBD1
CASSNRGRTSNQPQHF
TGTGCCAGTAGCAACAGGGGGCGGACGTCCAATCAGCCCCAGCATTTT
>TRBJ2-5|TRBV6-2/TRBV6-3|NA|NA
CASSPPLATETQYF
TGTGCCAGCAGTCCGCCGCTAGCAACGGAGACCCAGTACTTC
>TRBJ1-5|TRBV3-1/TRBV3-2|NA|TRBD1
CASSLGKGQGQGGQPQHF
TGTGCCAGCAGCCTAGGCAAAGGGCAGGGACAGGGAGGACAGCCCCAGCATTTT
>TRBJ1-2|TRBV27|NA|TRBD1
CASSFAGGTEPTGTDGYTF
TGTGCCAGCAGTTTTGCGGGAGGGACAGAACCCACGGGGACGGATGGCTACACCTTC
>TRBJ1-1|TRBV12-3/TRBV12-4|NA|NA
CASSLQGKTEAFF
TGTGCCAGCAGTTTACAGGGGAAGACTGAAGCTTTCTTT
>TRBJ2-7|TRBV5-4|NA|TRBD1
CASSISRDSPYEQYF
TGTGCCAGCAGCATCTCCCGGGACAGCCCATACGAGCAGTACTTC
>TRBJ2-1|TRBV7-7|few|TRBD2
CASSLGLAEYNEQFF
TGTGCCAGCAGCTTAGGGCTAGCGGAATACAATGAGCAGTTCTTC
>TRBJ1-4|TRBV9|NA|NA
CASSVDGLSEKLFF
TGTGCCAGCAGCGTAGATGGTCTATCCGAAAAACTGTTTTTT
>TRBJ1-5|TRBV15|NA|NA
CATSFSRDWSNQPQHF
TGTGCCACCAGCTTTTCCAGGGATTGGAGCAATCAGCCCCAGCATTTT
>TRBJ2-1|TRBV7-9|NA|TRBD2
CASRYSGGIDNEQFF
TGTGCCAGCAGGTATAGCGGGGGGATTGACAATGAGCAGTTCTTC
>TRBJ2-3|TRBV5-1|NA|NA
CASSFGGRTDTQYF
TGCGCCAGCAGCTTTGGCGGGCGCACAGATACGCAGTATTTT
>TRBJ2-7|TRBV2|NA|TRBD1
CATNRDRSYEQYF
TGTGCCACGAACCGGGACAGGTCCTACGAGCAGTACTTC
>TRBJ2-3|TRBV4-3|NA|TRBD1
CASSQDYLRDRGFTDTQYF
TGCGCCAGCAGCCAAGATTATTTGCGGGACAGGGGTTTCACAGATACGCAGTATTTT
>TRBJ2-7|TRBV25-1|NA|TRBD1
CASSAGTVVYEQYF
TGTGCCAGCAGTGCCGGGACAGTAGTCTACGAGCAGTACTTC
>TRBJ2-7|TRBV5-4|NA|TRBD2
CASSLDLAGYEQYF
TGTGCCAGCAGCTTGGACTTAGCGGGATACGAGCAGTACTTC
>TRBJ1-3|TRBV29-1|once|NA
CSVGRTGNTIYF
TGCAGCGTTGGCAGAACGGGGAACACCATATATTTT
>TRBJ1-5|TRBV10-3|NA|NA
CAISGAGRNQPQHF
TGTGCCATCAGTGGAGCAGGGAGGAATCAGCCCCAGCATTTT
>TRBJ2-3|TRBV6-5|NA|NA
CASRTVQSTDTQYF
TGTGCCAGCAGGACAGTACAAAGCACAGATACGCAGTATTTT
>TRBJ1-5|TRBV30|NA|NA
CAWSVPWQGYQPQHF
TGTGCCTGGAGTGTACCTTGGCAGGGGTATCAGCCCCAGCATTTT
>TRBJ1-1|TRBV6-1|few|NA
CASSDYVVRGSGAFF
TGTGCCAGCAGTGATTATGTTGTCAGGGGCTCAGGAGCTTTCTTT
>TRBJ2-7|TRBV5-4|NA|TRBD1
CASSLGGGQGSYEQYF
TGTGCCAGCAGCTTGGGGGGCGGACAGGGATCCTACGAGCAGTACTTC
>TRBJ2-7|TRBV29-1|NA|TRBD1
CSVEGTGRSYEQYF
TGCAGCGTTGAAGGGACAGGGCGCTCCTACGAGCAGTACTTC
>TRBJ2-5|TRBV4-1|once|NA
CASSQTRGYQETQYF
TGCGCCAGCAGCCAAACACGAGGGTACCAAGAGACCCAGTACTTC
>TRBJ1-2|TRBV4-3|NA|NA
CASSQAAGAAGYTF
TGCGCCAGCAGCCAAGCGGCAGGGGCTGCTGGCTACACCTTC
>TRBJ1-3|TRBV7-8|NA|NA
CASSRRQGNTIYF
TGTGCCAGCAGCCGCCGACAGGGAAACACCATATATTTT
>TRBJ2-5|TRBV11-1|NA|TRBD2
CASTGIAGGPRETQYF
TGTGCCAGCACGGGGATAGCGGGGGGCCCTCGGGAGACCCAGTACTTC
>TRBJ1-2|TRBV5-1|NA|NA
CASSLGPLTVFYGYTF
TGCGCCAGCAGCTTGGGCCCCCTTACGGTTTTCTATGGCTACACCTTC
>TRBJ1-1|TRBV9|once|TRBD1
CASSGDSPRSFF
TGTGCCAGCAGCGGGGACAGCCCAAGGTCTTTCTTT
>TRBJ1-5|TRBV19|NA|TRBD1
CASNPGQGGNQPQHF
TGTGCCAGTAACCCCGGACAGGGAGGCAATCAGCCCCAGCATTTT
>TRBJ1-5|TRBV19|NA|TRBD1
CASSGDRDQPQHF
TGTGCCAGTAGCGGCGACAGGGATCAGCCCCAGCATTTT
>TRBJ2-3|TRBV11-2|NA|TRBD2
CASSSSRLAGVTQYF
TGTGCCAGCAGCTCAAGTAGACTAGCGGGAGTTACGCAGTATTTT
>TRBJ1-4|TRBV5-1|NA|NA
CASSLGVTNEKLFF
TGCGCCAGCAGCTTGGGCGTCACTAATGAAAAACTGTTTTTT
>TRBJ1-4|TRBV28|NA|NA
CASSLKAGINEKLFF
TGTGCCAGCAGTTTAAAGGCGGGAATCAATGAAAAACTGTTTTTT
>TRBJ1-2|TRBV6-2/TRBV6-3|few|NA
CASSYRGTGLDGYTF
TGTGCCAGCAGTTATCGAGGCACGGGGTTGGATGGCTACACCTTC
>TRBJ2-2|TRBV3-1/TRBV3-2|NA|NA
CASSQQYTGELFF
TGTGCCAGCAGCCAGCAGTACACCGGGGAGCTGTTTTTT
>TRBJ2-5|TRBV6-5|NA|TRBD2
CASSYYLAGGGETQYF
TGTGCCAGCAGTTACTATCTAGCGGGTGGTGGGGAGACCCAGTACTTC
>TRBJ1-1|TRBV14|NA|TRBD1
CASSPTGVNTEAFF
TGTGCCAGCAGCCCGACAGGGGTGAACACTGAAGCTTTCTTT
>TRBJ2-2|TRBV29-1|few|NA
CSVDSGTLNTGELFF
TGCAGCGTAGATTCCGGGACATTGAACACCGGGGAGCTGTTTTTT
>TRBJ1-5|TRBV15|NA|NA
CATSRVGEGSNQPQHF
TGTGCCACCAGCAGAGTCGGGGAGGGGAGCAATCAGCCCCAGCATTTT
>TRBJ1-4|TRBV2|NA|TRBD1
CASSAGQRNEKLFF
TGTGCCAGCAGTGCGGGACAGCGTAATGAAAAACTGTTTTTT